The 13 T cell receptor beta chains given below trace back to one sample, sequenced in a study of cytomegalovirus exposure and HLA in healthy donors. This PCR relied on a set of 60 Vbeta primers and 13 Jbeta primers. Some clones are missing from TCRdb's copy, which holds only in-frame ones; the method was immunoSEQ multiplex PCR. The data show some 150,000 clones, 73% seen once. What was sequenced was PBMCs. The source is a human donor in good health.

V gene TRBV6-1 combines with J gene TRBJ2-5, with 7 bases that match TRBD2. The J call may be incorrect, as the DNA end agrees better with TRBJ2-7. Germline-derived CDR1 and CDR2 are MNHNS and SASEGT. The CDR3 totals 15 residues. Here the CDR3 DNA reads TGTGCCAGCAGTGAGTGGGGAGGGGAGGACTACGAGCAGTACTTC. Translation gives CASSEWGGEDYEQYF.

This clone was observed once. The chain carries TRBV2 and TRBJ1-2; 7 nucleotides agree with TRBD1. CDR1 and CDR2 (germline): SNHLY, FYNNEI. After removal of 5 bases from V and 5 bases from J, the junction contained 5 bases not matched to a gene. The CDR3 is 13 amino acids. CDR3 nucleotide sequence: TGTGCCAGCAGTTTTTCACAGGGGTATGGCTACACCTTC. Translated: CASSFSQGYGYTF.

The chain is built from TRBV7-3 and TRBJ2-1; D remains ambiguous. The V gene lost 2 bases and the J gene lost 0 bases, with 5 bases spanning the gap. The germline V gene has CDR1 SGHTA and CDR2 FQGTGA. This CDR3 region has 14 residues. The CDR3 spells CASSLPNSYNEQFF. As DNA, the CDR3 is TGTGCCAGCAGCTTACCAAACTCCTACAATGAGCAGTTCTTC.

This chain uses TRBV2 with TRBJ1-6; D not certain. V gave up 5 bases and J gave up 9 bases, with 14 bases separating them. Looked up from germline, CDR1 is SNHLY and CDR2 is FYNNEI. CDR3 length equals 14 residues. The CDR3, as DNA: TGTGCCAGCAGTTGGACTAGTGGTGGTTCACCCCTCCACTTT. Translating gives CASSWTSGGSPLHF.

This clone was detected once. The gene calls are TRBV7-9 and TRBJ1-1; TRBD1 is a possible D gene (6 bases). Germline CDR1 reads SEHNR; CDR2 reads FQNEAQ (reference sequence). Trimming pared 5 bases from V and 11 bases from J, leaving 15 bases between. The CDR3 covers 12 residues. The CDR3 loop reads CASSVGQLSAFF. The CDR3 DNA reads as TGTGCCAGCAGCGTCGGACAGTTGTCGGCTTTCTTT.

The J gene is TRBJ2-1, the V gene TRBV15; TRBD2 matches at 9 bases. Germline lookup yields CDR1 LNHNV and CDR2 YYDKDF (reference sequence). This CDR3 is 16 amino acids long. The V segment lost 3 bases and the J segment 4 bases; nucleotides outside the gene matches: 7. The CDR3 DNA reads TGTGCCACCAGCAGGATTGCGGGGGGGATTTACAATGAGCAGTTCTTC. This translates into CATSRIAGGIYNEQFF.

The chain carries TRBV7-3 and TRBJ2-7, with TRBD1 matching over 9 bases. The V segment lost 1 base and the J segment 3 bases; nucleotides outside the gene matches: 13. The germline V gene encodes CDR1 SGHTA and CDR2 FQGTGA. This CDR3 comprises 18 residues. The CDR3 region is CASSLSLSGRDRDYEQYF. Written as DNA, the CDR3 is TGTGCCAGCAGCTTAAGCTTATCGGGCAGGGACAGGGACTACGAGCAGTACTTC. The variable domain in full, completed from reference TRBV7-3 and TRBJ2-7, reads GAGVSQTPSNKVTEKGKYVELRCDPISGHTALYWYRQSLGQGPEFLIYFQGTGAADDSGLPNDRFFAVRPEGSVSTLKIQRTERGDSAVYLCASSLSLSGRDRDYEQYFGPGTRLTVT.

The rearrangement links TRBV11-3 to TRBJ2-3, with 10 nucleotides matching TRBD2. Germline-derived CDR1 and CDR2 are SGHNT and YENEEA. The junction had 7 bases not matched to a gene; V was cut back by 3 bases and J by 1 base. The CDR3 totals 17 residues. CDR3 DNA: TGTGCCAGCAGCTTCTACAGCCTAGCGGGAGGCACAGATACGCAGTATTTT. It is translated as CASSFYSLAGGTDTQYF. The full variable domain, completed using reference TRBV11-3 and TRBJ2-3, is EAGVVQSPRYKIIEKKQPVAFWCNPISGHNTLYWYLQNLGQGPELLIRYENEEAVDDSQLPKDRFSAERLKGVDSTLKIQPAELGDSAVYLCASSFYSLAGGTDTQYFGPGTRLTVL.

The chain uses TRBV9 and TRBJ2-1; 13 bases are a match to TRBD2. CDR1 is SGDLS, CDR2 YYNGEE, per germline. The CDR3 is made up of 17 amino acids. The V gene end was trimmed by 3 bases and the J gene end by 4 bases; junction bases not matched to a gene: 7. CDR3 nucleotide sequence: TGTGCCAGCAGCGAAACGAGGGGACTAGCGGGATACAATGAGCAGTTCTTC. Translation: CASSETRGLAGYNEQFF.

The chain carries TRBV5-6 and TRBJ1-4; 7 bases map to TRBD1. Unmatched junction bases numbered 3, after V lost 4 bases and J lost 0 bases. The CDR3 spans 15 residues. Germline lookup yields CDR1 SGHDT and CDR2 YYEEEE. CDR3 amino acids: CASSGTDATNEKLFF. The CDR3 DNA is TGTGCCAGCAGCGGGACAGATGCAACTAATGAAAAACTGTTTTTT. The full variable domain, completed using reference TRBV5-6 and TRBJ1-4, is DAGVTQSPTHLIKTRGQQVTLRCSPKSGHDTVSWYQQALGQGPQFIFQYYEEEERQRGNFPDRFSGHQFPNYSSELNVNALLLGDSALYLCASSGTDATNEKLFFGSGTQLSVL.

The chain uses TRBV25-1 and TRBJ1-1, with 9 nucleotides matching TRBD1. After removal of 1 base from V and 1 base from J, the junction contained 1 base not matched to a gene. Germline loops: CDR1 MGHDK, CDR2 SYGVNS. The CDR3 runs 15 residues. The CDR3 DNA follows: TGTGCCAGCAGTGAATGGGACAGGGCGAACACTGAAGCTTTCTTT. The encoded protein is CASSEWDRANTEAFF.

The chain uses TRBV5-1 and TRBJ1-4; D possibly corresponds to TRBD1 (6 bases). V shed 1 base and J shed 7 bases, with 11 bases lying between them. This CDR3 is built from 14 residues. Germline-derived CDR1 and CDR2 are SGHRS and YFSETQ. CDR3 loop: CASSLFQGSEKLFF. The DNA of the CDR3 is TGCGCCAGCAGCTTGTTTCAGGGGAGTGAAAAACTGTTTTTT.

This clone appeared once. The rearrangement uses TRBV7-8 and TRBJ1-1, with 7 positions matching TRBD1. Germline V gene sequence: CDR1 SGHVS, CDR2 FQNEAQ. The CDR3 spans 15 residues. Germline trimming cut 4 bases from V and 0 bases from J; bases unmatched to any gene: 5. This chain's CDR3 is CASSSTGVMNTEAFF. CDR3 in DNA: TGTGCCAGCAGCTCTACAGGGGTGATGAACACTGAAGCTTTCTTT. Filled out from reference TRBV7-8 and TRBJ1-1, the complete variable domain reads GAGVSQSPRYKVAKRGQDVALRCDPISGHVSLFWYQQALGQGPEFLTYFQNEAQLDKSGLPSDRFFAERPEGSVSTLKIQRTQQEDSAVYLCASSSTGVMNTEAFFGQGTRLTVV.